One sample yielded the 25 T cell receptor beta chains listed below, sequenced in a study of T cells and Merkel cell carcinoma outcomes. Profiled with immunoSEQ multiplex PCR; TCRdb holds only in-frame clones, not every one. The sample shows over 15,000 clones, roughly 81% of them seen only once. The material sequenced was tumor tissue from Merkel cell carcinoma. These receptors came from a human donor with Merkel cell carcinoma.

This clone has only a few counts. The V gene is TRBV18, the J gene TRBJ2-2; TRBD2 matches at 7 bases. Trimming at V came to 1 base and at J to 2 bases, leaving 1 base not matched to a gene. CDR1 and CDR2 (germline): KGHSH, LQKENI. The CDR3 is 15 residues long. In DNA form, the CDR3 reads TGTGCCAGCTCACCACAGCGGGAAAACACCGGGGAGCTGTTTTTT. It translates to CASSPQRENTGELFF.

The chain links TRBV15 to TRBJ1-1, with D uncertain. The CDR3 has 13 amino acids. Germline V CDR1 and CDR2: LNHNV, YYDKDF (reference sequence). The V gene lost 4 bases and the J gene lost 1 base, with 7 bases spanning the gap. CDR3 bases: TGTGCCACCAGCAAACGGGGGAACACTGAAGCTTTCTTT. It encodes CATSKRGNTEAFF. Variable domain in full (rest from reference TRBV15 and TRBJ1-1): DAMVIQNPRYQVTQFGKPVTLSCSQTLNHNVMYWYQQKSSQAPKLLFHYYDKDFNNEADTPDNFQSRRPNTSFCFLDIRSPGLGDTAMYLCATSKRGNTEAFFGQGTRLTVV.

V and J are TRBV6-1 and TRBJ1-5; TRBD1 aligns across 7 bases. V was pared by 6 bases and J by 1 base, with 3 bases of the junction left unmatched. In germline, CDR1 is MNHNS, CDR2 SASEGT. The CDR3 is 14 residues long. This CDR3 reads CASRPGQSNQPQHF. The CDR3 DNA reads TGTGCCAGCAGACCGGGACAGAGCAATCAGCCCCAGCATTTT.

V usage is TRBV19 and J usage is TRBJ1-4, with 7 positions matching TRBD1. V trimming: 3 bases; J trimming: 8 bases; junction bases outside the gene matches: 6. This CDR3 contains 14 residues. The germline CDR1 and CDR2 sequences are LNHDA and SQIVND (reference sequence). The CDR3: CASSMGQRGEKLFF. For the CDR3, the DNA is TGTGCCAGTAGTATGGGACAGAGAGGGGAAAAACTGTTTTTT.

This clone was detected once. This rearrangement joins TRBV18 to TRBJ2-7, with 8 nucleotides matching TRBD2. The CDR3 has 15 residues. The V segment lost 3 bases and the J segment 7 bases; nucleotides outside the gene matches: 11. In germline, CDR1 is KGHSH, CDR2 LQKENI. The CDR3 region is CASSPLSAGRGEQYF. Written as DNA, the CDR3 is TGTGCCAGCTCACCCCTCTCGGCCGGGAGGGGGGAGCAGTACTTC.

The chain is built from TRBV5-1 and TRBJ2-5, with 8 bases that match TRBD2. Trimming cost V 4 bases and J 2 bases; bases outside gene matches: 7. Germline V gene lookup returns CDR1 SGHRS and CDR2 YFSETQ. The CDR3 is 15 residues long. CDR3 coding DNA: TGCGCCAGCAGCAACGAGCGGGGGCGACAAGAGACCCAGTACTTC. Its translation is CASSNERGRQETQYF. The whole variable domain, remainder taken from reference TRBV5-1 and TRBJ2-5, is KAGVTQTPRYLIKTRGQQVTLSCSPISGHRSVSWYQQTPGQGLQFLFEYFSETQRNKGNFPGRFSGRQFSNSRSEMNVSTLELGDSALYLCASSNERGRQETQYFGPGTRLLVL.

The V gene is TRBV29-1, the J gene TRBJ1-3; no clear D gene. Germline CDR1 SQVTM, CDR2 ANQGSEA. Trimming removed 4 bases at V and 0 bases at J, with 10 bases between. The CDR3 sequence is 14 residues long. The CDR3 region is CSVGAKDSGNTIYF. The CDR3 nucleotides are TGCAGCGTTGGGGCCAAAGACTCTGGAAACACCATATATTTT.

The chain links TRBV6-1 to TRBJ2-7, with no clear D. With 7 bases removed from V and 0 bases from J, the gap between germline ends came to 10 bases. The CDR3 has 13 amino acids. Germline loops: CDR1 MNHNS, CDR2 SASEGT. This CDR3 is CASTSTASYEQYF. The DNA for the CDR3 is TGTGCCAGCACTTCGACGGCCTCCTACGAGCAGTACTTC.

By frequency in the sample, this clone is medium-sized (0.01 to 0.1%). The V call is TRBV19, the J call TRBJ2-5; no clear D gene. Trimming cost V 2 bases and J 1 base, with 11 bases left between them. Germline loops: CDR1 LNHDA, CDR2 SQIVND (reference sequence). The length of the CDR3 is 15 residues. CDR3: CASSIMGSSQETQYF. In nucleotides, the CDR3 is TGTGCCAGTAGTATAATGGGTAGTAGCCAAGAGACCCAGTACTTC. Full variable domain (missing parts from reference TRBV19 and TRBJ2-5): DGGITQSPKYLFRKEGQNVTLSCEQNLNHDAMYWYRQDPGQGLRLIYYSQIVNDFQKGDIAEGYSVSREKKESFPLTVTSAQKNPTAFYLCASSIMGSSQETQYFGPGTRLLVL.

J is TRBJ1-2 and V is TRBV12-5, with D perhaps matching TRBD1 (5 bases). Trimming took off 7 bases at V and 4 bases at J, with 16 bases between the two ends. From germline, CDR1 is LGHNT and CDR2 FRNRAP. CDR3 size: 14 residues. CDR3 protein: CASAPGDYGYGYTF. The CDR3 nucleotides read TGTGCTAGTGCCCCGGGGGACTATGGCTATGGCTACACCTTC. The full variable domain, its missing parts supplied by reference TRBV12-5 and TRBJ1-2, is DARVTQTPRHKVTEMGQEVTMRCQPILGHNTVFWYRQTMMQGLELLAYFRNRAPLDDSGMPKDRFSAEMPDATLATLKIQPSEPRDSAVYFCASAPGDYGYGYTFGSGTRLTVV.

V is TRBV7-3 and J is TRBJ1-1; D perhaps matches TRBD1 (6 bases). Germline lookup yields CDR1 SGHTA and CDR2 FQGTGA. Trimming shortened V by 5 bases and J by 4 bases, and 11 bases separated the two germline ends. The length of the CDR3 is 13 residues. CDR3 bases: TGTGCCAGCAGCACAGGGCCCACCACTGAAGCTTTCTTT. Protein: CASSTGPTTEAFF.

The chain joins TRBV5-4 to TRBJ2-2; TRBD1 aligns across 11 bases. Germline V CDR1 and CDR2: SGHNT, YYREEE (reference sequence). V lost 1 base and J lost 6; bases outside the gene matches: 14. The CDR3 spans 19 residues. The CDR3 sequence: CASSLFGWDRGNRAGELFF. The CDR3 coding sequence is TGTGCCAGCAGCTTGTTCGGTTGGGACAGGGGGAATCGGGCCGGGGAGCTGTTTTTT.

This chain connects TRBV7-3 to TRBJ2-3; TRBD1 matches at 7 bases. The CDR3 sequence is 13 residues long. From germline, CDR1 is SGHTA and CDR2 FQGTGA. V shed 5 bases and J 3 bases; nucleotides not matched to a gene: 2. CDR3 in amino acids: CASSLQGTDTQYF. The CDR3 DNA sequence: TGTGCCAGCAGCCTACAGGGGACAGATACGCAGTATTTT.

Details on this clone: Germline and junction disagree at one end, which may indicate a read error. The genes are TRBV7-7 and TRBJ2-5; possible D gene TRBD2, 6 bases. This CDR3 region has 15 residues. Germline-derived CDR1 and CDR2 are SSHAT and FNYEAQ (reference sequence). The CDR3 bases are TGTGCTAGCAGCTTAGCGGACGGGTGGGGAGAGACCCAGTACTTC. Translating it yields CASSLADGWGETQYF.

This chain uses TRBV29-1 with TRBJ2-1; no clear D gene. The V end was cut by 4 bases, the J end by 4 bases, with 8 bases between. The germline CDR1 and CDR2 sequences are SQVTM and ANQGSEA. This CDR3 region has 12 residues. The CDR3 bases are TGCAGCGTTGGTCAGAGATACAATGAGCAGTTCTTC. Protein: CSVGQRYNEQFF.

This clone was found a few times. The CDR3 loop reads CASSLDRTYGYTF. In DNA, the CDR3 is TGTGCCAGCAGCTTAGATCGAACGTATGGCTACACCTTC. The genes are TRBV7-3 and TRBJ1-2; D gene uncertain. This CDR3 spans 13 amino acids. Germline values: CDR1 SGHTA, CDR2 FQGTGA. V was trimmed by 2 bases and J by 5 bases, leaving 9 bases between them.

The chain links TRBV19 to TRBJ1-6; D unclear. The CDR3 has 14 residues. V dropped 5 bases and J dropped 8 bases, with 13 bases sitting between them. Germline CDR1 reads LNHDA; CDR2 reads SQIVND (reference sequence). This CDR3 reads CASSYGYIDSPLHF. CDR3 DNA: TGTGCCAGTAGTTACGGATATATAGATTCACCCCTCCACTTT.

This clone was observed a few times. V is TRBV9 and J is TRBJ2-3; D remains ambiguous. CDR1 is SGDLS, CDR2 YYNGEE, per germline. The CDR3 has 14 residues. The V end was cut by 0 bases, the J end by 5 bases, with 10 bases between. The CDR3 sequence: CASSVGRSGDTQYF. CDR3 bases: TGTGCCAGCAGCGTAGGTCGGTCGGGAGATACGCAGTATTTT.

V usage is TRBV19 and J usage is TRBJ2-7, with D perhaps TRBD1 (6 bases). The CDR3 covers 13 residues. With 6 bases removed from V and 6 bases from J, the gap between germline ends came to 15 bases. Germline loops: CDR1 LNHDA, CDR2 SQIVND (reference sequence). The CDR3 loop reads CASRLQGMGEQYF. The CDR3 DNA reads as TGTGCCAGTAGGTTACAGGGTATGGGCGAGCAGTACTTC.

This chain connects TRBV6-6 to TRBJ1-3; D perhaps matches TRBD1 (5 bases). The V gene's germline CDR1 is MNHNY and CDR2 SVGAGI (reference sequence). The CDR3 extends over 15 amino acids. The ends were cut back, 2 bases at V and 0 bases at J, with 8 bases in the middle. CDR3 sequence reads: CASSYEGSSGNTIYF. The CDR3 DNA reads TGTGCCAGCAGTTACGAGGGGAGCTCTGGAAACACCATATATTTT.

The chain recombines TRBV28 with TRBJ2-7; TRBD2 agrees at 7 bases. Trimming cost V 6 bases and J 9 bases; bases outside gene matches: 17. Germline CDR1 is MDHEN and CDR2 is SYDVKM. The CDR3 sequence is 15 residues long. The CDR3 loop is CASSDRTSLLFGQYF. CDR3 bases: TGTGCCAGCAGCGATAGGACTAGTCTACTTTTCGGGCAGTACTTC.

The chain couples TRBV27 to TRBJ2-7; tentatively, D is TRBD1 or TRBD2 (5 bases each). Looked up from germline, CDR1 is MNHEY and CDR2 is SMNVEV (reference sequence). The length of the CDR3 is 12 residues. With 3 bases removed from V and 6 bases from J, the gap between germline ends came to 9 bases. The CDR3 is CASSFIGTEQYF. In nucleotides, the CDR3 is TGTGCCAGCAGTTTTATAGGGACCGAGCAGTACTTC.

This chain's CDR3 is CASRGSSGRAGGGELFF. The CDR3 nucleotides read TGTGCCAGCAGGGGGTCTAGCGGGAGGGCCGGCGGCGGGGAGCTGTTTTTT. V and J are TRBV28 and TRBJ2-2, with TRBD2 identical over 12 bases. The CDR3 length is 17 residues. Germline V lookup: CDR1 MDHEN, CDR2 SYDVKM. V trimming: 6 bases; J trimming: 7 bases; junction bases outside the gene matches: 12.

The V and J genes are TRBV5-6 and TRBJ1-2; 10 nucleotides agree with TRBD1. Germline CDR1 and CDR2: SGHDT and YYEEEE. The CDR3 sequence is 16 residues long. After removal of 4 bases from V and 5 bases from J, the junction contained 11 bases not matched to a gene. CDR3 nucleotides: TGTGCCAGCAGCGGGACAGGGGTAAAATCCCATTATGGCTACACCTTC. The encoded protein is CASSGTGVKSHYGYTF.

The chain has TRBV30 and TRBJ1-2, with 7 bases aligning to TRBD1. Germline values: CDR1 GTSNPN, CDR2 SVGIG (reference sequence). Unmatched junction bases numbered 4, after V lost 1 base and J lost 8 bases. The CDR3 is 12 amino acids. The CDR3 protein is CAWSGQGEGYTF. CDR3 DNA sequence: TGTGCCTGGAGTGGTCAGGGGGAAGGCTACACCTTC. Based on the CDR3 plus reference TRBV30 and TRBJ1-2, the full variable domain is SQTIHQWPATLVQPVGSPLSLECTVEGTSNPNLYWYRQAAGRGLQLLFYSVGIGQISSEVPQNLSASRPQDRQFILSSKKLLLSDSGFYLCAWSGQGEGYTFGSGTRLTVV.